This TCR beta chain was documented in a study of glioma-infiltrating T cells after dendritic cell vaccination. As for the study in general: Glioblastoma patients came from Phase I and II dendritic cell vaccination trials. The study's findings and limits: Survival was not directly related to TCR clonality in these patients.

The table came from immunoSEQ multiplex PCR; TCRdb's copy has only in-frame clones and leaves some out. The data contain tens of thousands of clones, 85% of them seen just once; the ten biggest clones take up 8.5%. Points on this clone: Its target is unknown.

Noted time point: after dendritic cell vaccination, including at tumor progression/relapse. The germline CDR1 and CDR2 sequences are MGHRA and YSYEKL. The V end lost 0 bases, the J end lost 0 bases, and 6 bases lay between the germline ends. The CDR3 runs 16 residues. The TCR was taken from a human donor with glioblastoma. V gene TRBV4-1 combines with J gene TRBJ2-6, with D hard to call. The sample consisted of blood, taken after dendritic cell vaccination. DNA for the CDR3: TGCGCCAGCAGCCAAGATCTCGTCTCTGGGGCCAACGTCCTGACTTTC. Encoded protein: CASSQDLVSGANVLTF.